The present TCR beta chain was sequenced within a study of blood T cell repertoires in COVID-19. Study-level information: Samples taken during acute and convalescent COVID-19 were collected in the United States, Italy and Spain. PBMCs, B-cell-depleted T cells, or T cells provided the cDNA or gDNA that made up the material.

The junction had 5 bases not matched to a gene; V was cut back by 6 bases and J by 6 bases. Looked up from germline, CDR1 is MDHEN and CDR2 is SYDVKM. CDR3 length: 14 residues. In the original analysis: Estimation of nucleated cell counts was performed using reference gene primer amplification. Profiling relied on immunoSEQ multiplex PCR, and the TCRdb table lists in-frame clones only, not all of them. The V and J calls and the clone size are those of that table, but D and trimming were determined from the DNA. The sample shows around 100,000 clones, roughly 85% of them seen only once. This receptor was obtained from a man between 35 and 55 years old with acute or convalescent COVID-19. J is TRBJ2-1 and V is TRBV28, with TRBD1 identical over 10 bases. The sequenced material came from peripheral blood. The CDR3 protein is CASRVWDRGNEQFF. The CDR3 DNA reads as TGTGCCAGCAGGGTATGGGACAGGGGCAATGAGCAGTTCTTC.